This T cell receptor (beta chain) came from a study of blood T cell repertoires in COVID-19. Turning to the study itself: Donors in the United States, Italy and Spain gave samples during acute or convalescent COVID-19. From T cells, B-cell-depleted T cells, or PBMCs came the material, which was cDNA or gDNA.

Seattle-derived patients entered the study during active infection and were followed longitudinally. V was clipped by 4 bases and J by 8 bases; unmatched bases: 9. The CDR3 totals 14 residues. Germline CDR1 MDHEN, CDR2 SYDVKM. Here immunoSEQ multiplex PCR was the method, and the copy in TCRdb shows in-frame clones only, minus some. The table lists fewer than 80,000 clones, roughly 75% of them singletons. The origin of this receptor is a man between 60 and 75 years old with COVID-19, enrolled during active disease. The sequenced sample consisted of peripheral blood. The chain links TRBV28 to TRBJ1-2, with 8 bases that match TRBD1. This CDR3 reads CASSYRTGSFGYTF. The CDR3, as DNA: TGTGCCAGCAGTTATAGGACAGGGTCCTTCGGCTACACCTTC.